A single count supports the clone carrying this TCR beta chain. This entry is derived from a study of blood T cell repertoires in COVID-19. Study background: T cells, B-cell-depleted T cells, or PBMCs provided the cDNA or gDNA that served as material.

Recovered Cohort 3 donors showed two negative PCRs, clearance, or symptom resolution. Original data processing: Quantification of nucleated cells was approximated via reference gene primer amplification. Clones were sequenced by immunoSEQ multiplex PCR, and TCRdb holds only the in-frame ones, with some missing. V and J calls and clone size are those listed in that table; D and trimming were worked out from the DNA. The sample shows hundreds of thousands of clones, around 89% of them seen only once. The CDR3 covers 13 residues. The ends lost 6 bases at V and 9 bases at J; junction bases unmatched: 11. Germline CDR1 LNHDA, CDR2 SQIVND (reference sequence).

This TCR was sampled from a man between 40 and 49 years old who had recovered from COVID-19. This chain links TRBV19 with TRBJ2-7; the match to TRBD2 covers 7 bases. The source material was PBMCs or T cells enriched from blood (not recorded which). The CDR3 sequence: CASRSRGEQGQYF. DNA for the CDR3: TGTGCCAGTAGGTCACGGGGGGAGCAGGGGCAGTACTTC.